These 28 T cell receptor beta chains were sequenced from one sample in a study of siplizumab effects on memory and regulatory T cells. Repertoires were generated with immunoSEQ multiplex PCR, while TCRdb's copy carries only in-frame clones and drops some. The sample lists about 87,000 clones; 70% to 90% were seen once. Sequenced input: CD4+ T cells sorted from blood. Source of these receptors: a human donor in good health.

This chain connects TRBV11-2 to TRBJ2-4; 8 bases match TRBD2. V shed 5 bases, J shed 5 bases, and the junction held 14 bases outside the gene matches. This CDR3 has 17 amino acids. Germline assignment: CDR1 SGHAT and CDR2 FQNNGV. The DNA for the CDR3 is TGTGCCAGCAGCCCCACCCCCCGACTAGCGAGAGAAAACATTCAGTACTTC. Translated: CASSPTPRLARENIQYF. Complete variable domain (other parts from reference TRBV11-2 and TRBJ2-4): EAGVAQSPRYKIIEKRQSVAFWCNPISGHATLYWYQQILGQGPKLLIQFQNNGVVDDSQLPKDRFSAERLKGVDSTLKIQPAKLEDSAVYLCASSPTPRLARENIQYFGAGTRLSVL.

This chain links TRBV4-1 with TRBJ1-1; D is perhaps TRBD1 (5 bases). Germline V gene data show CDR1 as MGHRA and CDR2 as YSYEKL. V was shortened by 0 bases and J by 3 bases, with 17 bases between the two germline ends. The length of the CDR3 is 17 residues. CDR3 nucleotides: TGCGCCAGCAGCCAAGATGGGTCCCGGGGGTCCTACACTGAAGCTTTCTTT. Amino acids: CASSQDGSRGSYTEAFF.

The V call is TRBV6-1, the J call TRBJ2-7; no firm D call. The CDR3 extends over 15 amino acids. With 0 bases removed from V and 2 bases from J, the gap between germline ends came to 11 bases. Looked up from germline, CDR1 is MNHNS and CDR2 is SASEGT. The DNA of the CDR3 is TGTGCCAGCAGTGAAGCAGAGCCACCTACCTACGAGCAGTACTTC. Amino acids: CASSEAEPPTYEQYF.

In its sample, this clone was seen a few times. CDR3 nucleotide sequence: TGTGCCAGCAGACCCACGTCAGACAGCAACACTGAAGCTTTCTTT. Protein sequence: CASRPTSDSNTEAFF. The chain joins TRBV6-5 to TRBJ1-1; perhaps TRBD1 as D (5 bases). Germline V gives CDR1 MNHEY, CDR2 SVGAGI. The CDR3 is 15 residues long. With 6 bases removed from V and 2 bases from J, the gap between germline ends came to 16 bases.

The chain is built from TRBV9 and TRBJ2-1; D not resolved. The CDR3 loop spans 14 amino acids. Germline V gene lookup returns CDR1 SGDLS and CDR2 YYNGEE. V dropped 0 bases and J dropped 4 bases, with 8 bases sitting between them. This CDR3 reads CASSVAPGYNEQFF. CDR3 bases: TGTGCCAGCAGCGTAGCTCCCGGGTACAATGAGCAGTTCTTC.

The genes are TRBV19 and TRBJ2-5; possibly TRBD1 for D (6 bases). V shed 4 bases and J shed 2 bases, with 17 bases lying between them. The CDR3 loop spans 16 amino acids. Per germline, CDR1 LNHDA and CDR2 SQIVND (reference sequence). CDR3 nucleotides: TGTGCCAGTAGTAGAGGGGGAAGACAGCTTCAAGAGACCCAGTACTTC. This sequence encodes CASSRGGRQLQETQYF.

V and J are TRBV2 and TRBJ1-3; unclear D gene. The CDR3 runs 13 residues. CDR1 and CDR2 (germline): SNHLY, FYNNEI. With 0 bases removed from V and 0 bases from J, the gap between germline ends came to 0 bases. The DNA of the CDR3 is TGTGCCAGCAGTGAAGCCTCTGGAAACACCATATATTTT. Translating it yields CASSEASGNTIYF.

CDR3 amino acids: CASSQGQHQETQYF. As DNA, the CDR3 is TGTGCCAGCAGCCAAGGACAGCACCAAGAGACCCAGTACTTC. The genes are TRBV4-2 and TRBJ2-5, with D perhaps TRBD1 (5 bases). This CDR3 is 14 amino acids long. Germline-derived CDR1 and CDR2 are LGHNA and YNFKEQ. V was shortened by 1 base and J by 0 bases, with 6 bases between the two germline ends.

In this sample, this clone turned up once. The chain employs TRBV7-2 and TRBJ1-2, with D perhaps TRBD1 (5 bases). The ends were cut back, 0 bases at V and 1 base at J, with 18 bases in the middle. The germline V gene has CDR1 SGHTA and CDR2 FQGNSA. The CDR3 loop spans 18 amino acids. CDR3 loop: CASSLAGPTQSGNYGYTF. CDR3 sequence (DNA): TGTGCCAGCAGCTTAGCGGGGCCGACGCAATCGGGTAACTATGGCTACACCTTC.

V usage is TRBV30 and J usage is TRBJ1-5; D is uncertain. CDR3 length: 13 residues. Germline-derived CDR1 and CDR2 are GTSNPN and SVGIG (reference sequence). The germline V and J ends were trimmed by 3 bases and 1 base, with 7 bases remaining between them. For the CDR3, the DNA is TGTGCCTGGAGGGCCACAAGCAATCAGCCCCAGCATTTT. Its translation: CAWRATSNQPQHF.

The chain is built from TRBV28 and TRBJ1-1; D perhaps matches TRBD1 (5 bases). The CDR3 is 14 amino acids. V lost 5 bases and J lost 10, with 20 bases in between. Germline-derived CDR1 and CDR2 are MDHEN and SYDVKM. CDR3 coding DNA: TGTGCCAGCAGTCCTTTAGGGATCACGGGGGGAGCTTTCTTT. It specifies CASSPLGITGGAFF.

This sequence joins TRBV15 and TRBJ2-1; TRBD2 matches 7 bases. The trim removed 6 bases at V and 4 bases at J, leaving 9 bases unmatched. The germline CDR1 and CDR2 sequences are LNHNV and YYDKDF (reference sequence). The CDR3 is 15 amino acids. This chain's CDR3 is CATRMPGGRYNEQFF. CDR3 sequence (DNA): TGTGCCACCAGGATGCCGGGGGGTAGGTACAATGAGCAGTTCTTC. Variable domain in full (rest from reference TRBV15 and TRBJ2-1): DAMVIQNPRYQVTQFGKPVTLSCSQTLNHNVMYWYQQKSSQAPKLLFHYYDKDFNNEADTPDNFQSRRPNTSFCFLDIRSPGLGDTAMYLCATRMPGGRYNEQFFGPGTRLTVL.

The V and J genes are TRBV5-1 and TRBJ1-6; possible D gene TRBD1, 6 bases. Germline assignment: CDR1 SGHRS and CDR2 YFSETQ. CDR3 length: 14 amino acids. V lost 4 bases, J lost 7 bases, and 12 bases lay in between. This chain's CDR3 is CASSVDQGNSPLHF. For the CDR3, the DNA is TGCGCCAGCAGCGTGGACCAGGGGAATTCACCCCTCCACTTT.

This clone has a single count. The chain is built from TRBV19 and TRBJ1-5; 9 bases are shared with TRBD1. Germline V CDR1 and CDR2: LNHDA, SQIVND (reference sequence). This CDR3 is built from 16 residues. V shed 4 bases and J 2 bases; nucleotides not matched to a gene: 6. DNA of the CDR3: TGTGCCAGTAGTACCAGACAGGGGGTGGGCAATCAGCCCCAGCATTTT. It is translated as CASSTRQGVGNQPQHF.

The CDR3 reads CASSLNRGNEQYF. The CDR3 DNA reads TGTGCCAGCAGCTTAAATAGGGGAAACGAGCAGTACTTC. This chain connects TRBV11-3 to TRBJ2-7, with D possibly TRBD1 on 5 matching bases. CDR3 length: 13 residues. The germline V gene has CDR1 SGHNT and CDR2 YENEEA. The germline V and J ends were trimmed by 2 bases and 5 bases, with 10 bases remaining between them.

This chain joins TRBV5-4 and TRBJ2-5; D call uncertain. CDR1 is SGHNT, CDR2 YYREEE, per germline (reference sequence). The CDR3 length is 13 residues. The V end lost 5 bases, the J end lost 3 bases, and 11 bases lay between the germline ends. CDR3 region: CASRVGGKETQYF. CDR3 sequence (DNA): TGTGCCAGCAGAGTCGGTGGGAAAGAGACCCAGTACTTC.

The chain is built from TRBV2 and TRBJ2-7; 7 bases align to TRBD1. Unmatched junction bases numbered 10, after V lost 5 bases and J lost 6 bases. Germline CDR1 and CDR2: SNHLY and FYNNEI. The CDR3 covers 14 residues. CDR3 sequence reads: CASSTDREFGEQYF. Here the CDR3 DNA reads TGTGCCAGCAGTACTGACAGGGAGTTCGGCGAGCAGTACTTC.

The J gene is TRBJ2-3, the V gene TRBV27; D possibly corresponds to TRBD2 (6 bases). Germline CDR1 reads MNHEY; CDR2 reads SMNVEV (reference sequence). The V end was cut by 6 bases, the J end by 1 base, with 14 bases between. This CDR3 is 15 amino acids long. The CDR3 region has the DNA TGTGCCAGCAGCCGACTAGGTTGGGGCACAGATACGCAGTATTTT. It encodes CASSRLGWGTDTQYF.

This sequence joins TRBV18 and TRBJ1-5; D perhaps matches TRBD1 (5 bases). Trimming pared 3 bases from V and 8 bases from J, leaving 20 bases between. The CDR3 extends over 16 amino acids. CDR1 KGHSH and CDR2 LQKENI come from the germline V gene. The CDR3 protein is CASSPVGGSAQEPQHF. CDR3 coding DNA: TGTGCCAGCTCACCCGTTGGGGGTTCGGCCCAGGAGCCCCAGCATTTT.

The sample holds many counts of this clone. The chain employs TRBV12-5 and TRBJ2-3, with 9 bases fitting TRBD1. Germline V gene sequence: CDR1 LGHNT, CDR2 FRNRAP. V lost 6 bases, J lost 3 bases, and 10 bases stayed unmatched. The CDR3 length is 16 residues. CDR3 nucleotide sequence: TGTGCTAGTGGCGCCCTTCCGGGACAGGGAACAGATACGCAGTATTTT. Translating it yields CASGALPGQGTDTQYF.

V and J are TRBV30 and TRBJ2-6; the match to TRBD1 covers 7 bases. In germline, CDR1 is GTSNPN, CDR2 SVGIG (reference sequence). CDR3 length: 17 residues. V lost 0 bases to trimming and J lost 4 bases; unmatched junction nucleotides: 9. The CDR3 here is CAWSVSGKGAGANVLTF. CDR3 nucleotide sequence: TGTGCCTGGAGTGTAAGTGGTAAGGGGGCAGGGGCCAACGTCCTGACTTTC.

V gene TRBV19 combines with J gene TRBJ1-3, with D unresolved. CDR1 is LNHDA and CDR2 is SQIVND in the germline V gene (reference sequence). CDR3 length equals 12 residues. The V end was cut by 2 bases, the J end by 4 bases, with 3 bases between. The CDR3 region is CASSISGNTIYF. CDR3 DNA sequence: TGTGCCAGTAGTATATCAGGAAACACCATATATTTT.

V usage is TRBV11-3 and J usage is TRBJ2-2; 7 positions agree with TRBD1. After removal of 5 bases from V and 1 base from J, the junction contained 4 bases not matched to a gene. This CDR3 has 15 amino acids. CDR1 is SGHNT and CDR2 is YENEEA in the germline V gene. CDR3 sequence: CASSGRQGNTGELFF. CDR3 coding DNA: TGTGCCAGCAGCGGACGACAGGGGAACACCGGGGAGCTGTTTTTT.

The chain combines TRBV10-1 with TRBJ2-7; TRBD1 matches 7 bases. After removal of 10 bases from V and 0 bases from J, the junction contained 6 bases not matched to a gene. From germline, CDR1 is WNHNN and CDR2 SYGVQD (reference sequence). The CDR3 contains 13 residues. The CDR3 DNA reads TGCGCCAAACCGGGACAGAGCTCCTACGAGCAGTACTTC. As protein: CAKPGQSSYEQYF.

V and J are TRBV10-3 and TRBJ2-1; 7 bases agree with TRBD1. There are 13 residues in the CDR3. Germline-derived CDR1 and CDR2 are ENHRY and SYGVKD. Unmatched junction bases numbered 3, after V lost 6 bases and J lost 4 bases. In nucleotides, the CDR3 is TGTGCCATCAGGGGGACAGAATACAATGAGCAGTTCTTC. Translation gives CAIRGTEYNEQFF.

V gene TRBV4-3 combines with J gene TRBJ2-1; TRBD1 is a possible D gene (5 bases). Trimming took off 0 bases at V and 0 bases at J, with 12 bases between the two ends. Germline V gives CDR1 LGHNA, CDR2 YSLEER. The CDR3 contains 17 residues. The chain's CDR3 is CASSQDWGLSSYNEQFF. The CDR3 DNA sequence: TGCGCCAGCAGCCAAGATTGGGGCTTGAGCTCCTACAATGAGCAGTTCTTC.

The chain couples TRBV4-2 to TRBJ2-2; TRBD2 matches at 11 bases. The trim removed 2 bases at V and 6 bases at J, leaving 11 bases unmatched. CDR1 is LGHNA and CDR2 is YNFKEQ in the germline V gene. This CDR3 region has 18 residues. Here the CDR3 reads CASSQSFTSGRSAGELFF. CDR3 coding DNA: TGTGCCAGCAGCCAATCCTTTACTAGCGGGAGATCGGCCGGGGAGCTGTTTTTT.

The chain employs TRBV18 and TRBJ2-4; TRBD1 matches at 12 bases. V shed 6 bases, J shed 0 bases, and the junction held 15 bases outside the gene matches. This CDR3 region has 20 residues. Germline V lookup: CDR1 KGHSH, CDR2 LQKENI. CDR3 residues: CASSLRRGQGAQLAKNIQYF. In DNA, the CDR3 is TGTGCCAGCTCCCTGCGGAGGGGACAGGGGGCCCAATTAGCCAAAAACATTCAGTACTTC.